There are a few counts of the clone carrying this T cell receptor beta chain. Its antigen is as yet unknown. The sample comes from a study of T-cell memory formation after mild COVID-19. cDNA libraries for TCR alpha and TCR beta, carrying sample barcodes and UMIs, came from 5'RACE with constant-segment primers. Each CDR3 protein is one row after TCRdb ran MiXCR on the 5' RACE reads. Seen here are more than 250,000 distinct CDR3 sequences, 16% observed once, and the top ten hold roughly a fifth. Broader study findings: Whether day 37 second-wave clones are SARS-CoV-2-specific was not confirmed.

Per germline, CDR1 LGHNA and CDR2 YSLEER. There are 14 residues in the CDR3. V was pared by 1 base and J by 8 bases, with 5 bases of the junction left unmatched. The sequence was collected from a man younger than 35 who had mild COVID-19 (a few samples of this study predate the infection). Cell type and time point are not known. Sequenced sample: PBMCs or a T cell subset sorted from them (not recorded which). The gene calls are TRBV4-3 and TRBJ2-1, with 7 nucleotides matching TRBD2. For the CDR3, the DNA is TGCGCCAGCAGCCAAGTGGTAGCGGGTGATGAGCAGTTCTTC. It yields the protein CASSQVVAGDEQFF.